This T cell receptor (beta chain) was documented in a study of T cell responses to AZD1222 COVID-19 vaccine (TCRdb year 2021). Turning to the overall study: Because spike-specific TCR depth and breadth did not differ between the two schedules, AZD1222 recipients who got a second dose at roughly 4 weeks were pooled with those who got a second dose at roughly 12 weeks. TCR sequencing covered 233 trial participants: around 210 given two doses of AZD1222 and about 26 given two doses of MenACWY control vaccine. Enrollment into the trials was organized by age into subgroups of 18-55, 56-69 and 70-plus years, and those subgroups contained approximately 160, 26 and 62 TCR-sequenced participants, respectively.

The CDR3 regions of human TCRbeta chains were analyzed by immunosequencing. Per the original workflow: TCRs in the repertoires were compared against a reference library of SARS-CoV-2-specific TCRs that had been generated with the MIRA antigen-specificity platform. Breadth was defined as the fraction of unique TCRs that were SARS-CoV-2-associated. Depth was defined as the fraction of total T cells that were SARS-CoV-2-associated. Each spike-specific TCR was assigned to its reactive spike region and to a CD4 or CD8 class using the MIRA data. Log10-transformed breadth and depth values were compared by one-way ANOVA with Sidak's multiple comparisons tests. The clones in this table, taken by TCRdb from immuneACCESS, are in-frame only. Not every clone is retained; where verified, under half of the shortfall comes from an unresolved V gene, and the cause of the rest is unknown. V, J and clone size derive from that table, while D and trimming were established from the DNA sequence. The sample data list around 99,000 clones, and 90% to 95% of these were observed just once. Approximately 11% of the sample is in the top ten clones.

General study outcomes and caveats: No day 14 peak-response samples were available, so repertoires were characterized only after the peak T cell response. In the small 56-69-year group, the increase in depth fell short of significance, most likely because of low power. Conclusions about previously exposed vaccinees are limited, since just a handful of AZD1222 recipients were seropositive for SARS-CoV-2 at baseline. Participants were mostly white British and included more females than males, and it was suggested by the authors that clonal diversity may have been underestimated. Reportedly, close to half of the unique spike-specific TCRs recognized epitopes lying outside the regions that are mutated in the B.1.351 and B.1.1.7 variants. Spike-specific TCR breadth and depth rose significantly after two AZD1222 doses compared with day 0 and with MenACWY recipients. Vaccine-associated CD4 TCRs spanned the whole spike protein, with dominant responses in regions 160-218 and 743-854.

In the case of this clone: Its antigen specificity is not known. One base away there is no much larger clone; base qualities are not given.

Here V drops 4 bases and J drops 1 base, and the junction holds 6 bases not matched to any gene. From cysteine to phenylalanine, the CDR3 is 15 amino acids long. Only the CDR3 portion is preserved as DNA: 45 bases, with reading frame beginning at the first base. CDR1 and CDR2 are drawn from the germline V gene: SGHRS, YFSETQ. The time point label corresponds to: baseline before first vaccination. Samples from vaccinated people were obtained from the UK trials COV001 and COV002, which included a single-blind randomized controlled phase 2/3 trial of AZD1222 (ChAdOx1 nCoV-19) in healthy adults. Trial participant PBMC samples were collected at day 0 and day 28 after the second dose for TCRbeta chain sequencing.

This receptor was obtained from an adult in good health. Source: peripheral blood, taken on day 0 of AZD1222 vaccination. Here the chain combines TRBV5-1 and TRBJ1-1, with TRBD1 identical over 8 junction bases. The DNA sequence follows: TGCGCCAGCAGCGCTCAGGGGGCCCGGAACACTGAAGCTTTCTTT. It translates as CASSAQGARNTEAFF.